The source of this T cell receptor (beta chain) is a study of beta chain features in type 1 diabetes. Study-wide background: Cell yields, gender and age were similar in healthy donors and patients.

Per donor, one heparinised blood draw averaged about 110 mL. Isolated RNA was reverse transcribed in full, so expressed TCRB transcripts were sequenced. The read count averaged around 3.5 million across naive, central memory and regulatory T cell samples. Measured with immunoSEQ multiplex PCR; TCRdb has only the in-frame clones, and not every one. The sample includes some 220,000 clones, approximately 11% of them seen just once. CDR3 length: 14 residues. The V gene lost 3 bases and the J gene lost 5 bases, with 14 bases spanning the gap. Germline assignment: CDR1 MDHEN and CDR2 SYDVKM. The chain uses TRBV28 and TRBJ2-7, with D perhaps TRBD1 (6 bases). This TCR was recovered from a man aged 18 to 35 in good health. The sequenced material came from central memory CD4+ T cells from blood. The chain's CDR3 is CASSFAGQQDEQYF. In DNA, the CDR3 is TGTGCCAGCAGTTTCGCTGGACAGCAAGACGAGCAGTACTTC.